This T cell receptor beta chain comes out of a study of regulatory T cells in long-lasting Graves disease. Regarding time point: persistent/refractory GD, antithyroid drugs over 5 years with positive TRAb. Construction of the TCR library relied on RNA isolated from PBMCs. Graves' disease diagnoses followed American Thyroid Association guidelines. Study-level points and caveats: Compared with new cases, persistent Graves' patients showed reduced TCR diversity.

CDR3 length: 12 residues. Looked up from germline, CDR1 is MGHRA and CDR2 is YSYEKL. Trimming pared 3 bases from V and 7 bases from J, leaving 9 bases between. A note on this clonotype: The antigen is unknown.

Assembly of TCR beta libraries relied on iRepertoire HTBI primers together with Arm-PCR of CDR3 regions. In the authors' workflow: The samples yielded roughly 64 TRBV and roughly 15 TRBJ segments. TCRdb reprocessed the multiplex PCR reads via MiXCR and lists one record per CDR3 protein. TCRdb's processing, not the authors' own work, is the source of the V and J calls. The repertoire holds about 420,000 distinct CDR3 sequences, with 20% to 30% as singletons. The receptor's source is a female donor with Graves disease. This specimen was peripheral blood mononuclear cells (PBMCs), taken when the disease was refractory, from a patient treated with antithyroid drugs. J is TRBJ2-5 and V is TRBV4-1, with D hard to call. In DNA form, the CDR3 reads TGCGCCAGCAGCCACCCCCTCGGGACCCAGTACTTC. This gives the protein CASSHPLGTQYF.